The 31 T cell receptor beta chains below were found in one sample sequenced in a study of T cells after yellow fever vaccination. TCRdb reprocessed the 5' RACE reads via MiXCR and lists one record per CDR3 protein. The sample lists more than 250,000 distinct CDR3 sequences, around 6.8% seen once, with roughly a sixth in the top ten. The source material was PBMCs, sampled about 49 days after the first yellow fever vaccination. These TCRs come from a man younger than 35 who received the YFV17D yellow fever vaccine.

This clonotype was observed many times. The gene calls are TRBV4-1 and TRBJ2-5; TRBD2 agrees at 14 bases. Unmatched junction bases numbered 3, after V lost 2 bases and J lost 1 base. This CDR3 has 17 residues. Looked up from germline, CDR1 is MGHRA and CDR2 is YSYEKL. The CDR3 bases are TGCGCCAGCAGCCAACGGACTAGCGGGGGGCTCCAAGAGACCCAGTACTTC. Protein: CASSQRTSGGLQETQYF.

The V call is TRBV11-2, the J call TRBJ2-1, with D perhaps matching TRBD1 (5 bases). CDR3 length: 15 residues. Trimming removed 3 bases from V and 9 bases from J, with 18 bases in between. Germline CDR1 is SGHAT and CDR2 is FQNNGV. The CDR3 sequence is CASSLEGWGQREQFF. For the CDR3, the DNA is TGTGCCAGCAGCTTGGAAGGGTGGGGCCAACGTGAGCAGTTCTTC.

This clonotype occurred a few times. The V gene is TRBV9, the J gene TRBJ2-7, with 9 positions matching TRBD1. Germline assignment: CDR1 SGDLS and CDR2 YYNGEE. J lost 5 bases, V lost 9 bases, and 12 bases had no gene match. The CDR3 has 14 amino acids. CDR3: CATTHGQGTDEQYV. The CDR3 coding sequence is TGTGCCACGACCCACGGACAGGGGACCGACGAGCAGTACGTC.

This clonotype appeared a few times. The chain joins TRBV7-9 to TRBJ1-1; no firm D call. Deletions cut 4 bases from V and 2 bases from J, with 8 bases between. Germline values: CDR1 SEHNR, CDR2 FQNEAQ (reference sequence). This CDR3 region has 13 residues. Here the CDR3 reads CASSWVSNTEAFF. The DNA for the CDR3 is TGTGCCAGCAGCTGGGTCAGCAACACTGAAGCTTTCTTT.

As concerns this clonotype: Given a much more abundant clone one base away, this may be a read error. V gene TRBV5-1 combines with J gene TRBJ2-4, with D tentatively TRBD1 or TRBD2 (5 bases each). CDR1 is SGHRS and CDR2 is YFSETQ in the germline V gene. The CDR3 has 15 residues. Trimming pared 4 bases from V and 8 bases from J, leaving 19 bases between. In DNA, the CDR3 is TGCGCCAGCAGCCTAGGGACCATCAGGGTGGACATTCAGTACTTC. This translates into CASSLGTIRVDIQYF.

This clonotype was seen ten or more times. This chain joins TRBV5-1 and TRBJ2-5; 8 nucleotides align to TRBD2. The germline V gene encodes CDR1 SGHRS and CDR2 YFSETQ. Trimming removed 0 bases from V and 5 bases from J; junction bases left unmatched: 12. The CDR3 totals 17 residues. The CDR3 region has the DNA TGCGCCAGCAGCTTGGATGCTAGCAAGGCTAGCGGGGAGACCCAGTACTTC. Its translation: CASSLDASKASGETQYF.

The V gene is TRBV6-1, the J gene TRBJ2-7; 8 nucleotides agree with TRBD1. J was trimmed by 1 base and V by 0 bases; bases with no gene match: 5. The CDR3 has 16 residues. In germline, CDR1 is MNHNS, CDR2 SASEGT. CDR3 amino acids: CASSEAPRGLSYEQYV. Written as DNA, the CDR3 is TGTGCCAGCAGTGAAGCGCCCAGGGGGCTATCCTACGAGCAGTACGTC.

This clonotype showed up just a few times. This chain links TRBV10-3 with TRBJ1-6, with D possibly TRBD1 on 5 matching bases. Trimming removed 2 bases at V and 9 bases at J, with 17 bases between. Germline loops: CDR1 ENHRY, CDR2 SYGVKD. The CDR3 extends over 16 amino acids. In DNA form, the CDR3 reads TGTGCCATCAGTGAGAGGAGGACCCTTGGGGGTTCACCCCTCCACTTT. Translated, it gives CAISERRTLGGSPLHF.

At least ten counts were recorded for this clonotype. This sequence joins TRBV7-2 and TRBJ2-3; 8 bases are shared with TRBD2. Germline lookup yields CDR1 SGHTA and CDR2 FQGNSA. This CDR3 has 14 residues. V was pared by 5 bases and J by 5 bases, with 6 bases of the junction left unmatched. As DNA, the CDR3 is TGTGCCAGCAGCCCCGGGGGGGCGAGAGATACGCAGTATTTT. Its translation is CASSPGGARDTQYF.

The V and J genes are TRBV14 and TRBJ2-4, with a weak D call TRBD2 (6 bases). Germline assignment: CDR1 SGHDN and CDR2 FVKESK. V was pared by 4 bases and J by 2 bases, with 15 bases between. The CDR3 has 16 amino acids. The CDR3 is CASSLNIGGTKNIQYF. CDR3 coding DNA: TGTGCCAGCAGCCTTAACATTGGGGGGACCAAAAACATTCAGTACTTC.

The chain has TRBV15 and TRBJ1-5; the D gene is possibly TRBD1 (5 bases). Germline V lookup: CDR1 LNHNV, CDR2 YYDKDF (reference sequence). The CDR3 covers 14 residues. The V end lost 1 base, the J end lost 7 bases, and 11 bases lay between the germline ends. CDR3 bases: TGTGCCACCAGCAGAGGTTCAGGGTTCCAGCCCCAGCATTTT. Its translation is CATSRGSGFQPQHF.

This clonotype was observed a few times. The chain is built from TRBV7-9 and TRBJ1-2, with unresolved D. V lost 1 base and J 3 bases, leaving 9 bases between the germline ends. Germline V gives CDR1 SEHNR, CDR2 FQNEAQ (reference sequence). The CDR3 extends over 14 amino acids. CDR3 loop: CASSLEGPHYGYTF. The CDR3 DNA reads as TGTGCCAGCAGCTTAGAGGGTCCCCACTATGGCTACACCTTC.

There are a few counts of this clonotype. V and J are TRBV6-2 or TRBV6-3 and TRBJ2-1; TRBD2 matches at 8 bases. This CDR3 region has 15 residues. Trimming took 7 bases from V and 6 from J; bases not matched to a gene: 11. Germline V lookup: CDR1 MNHEY, CDR2 SVGEGT. CDR3 nucleotide sequence: TGTGCCAGCAAAACAGGAGCGGGGGCCGTCAATGAGCAGTTCTTC. This encodes CASKTGAGAVNEQFF.

With respect to this clonotype: A read error may account for a junction end that differs from germline. The rearrangement uses TRBV15 and TRBJ1-4; 7 positions agree with TRBD1. The CDR3 consists of 14 residues. Per the germline V gene, CDR1 is LNHNV and CDR2 is YYDKDF (reference sequence). For the CDR3, the DNA is TGTGCCACCAGCAGAGGGACAGGAAATGAAATACTGTTTTTT. This gives the protein CATSRGTGNEILFF.

This chain connects TRBV7-2 to TRBJ1-2; the D gene is possibly TRBD1 (6 bases). Germline CDR1 reads SGHTA; CDR2 reads FQGNSA. The CDR3 loop spans 13 amino acids. Trimming removed 1 base from V and 8 bases from J, with 11 bases in between. CDR3 protein: CASSLDRVPGYTF. The CDR3 DNA is TGTGCCAGCAGCTTAGACAGGGTCCCCGGCTACACCTTC.

The chain carries TRBV21-1 and TRBJ2-1; the table's D call TRBD2 went unverified against the DNA. TRBV21-1 counts as a pseudogene. The CDR3 has 17 residues. In nucleotides, the CDR3 is TGTGCCAGCAGCACAATGGGGTGCGGGCCGAATTGCAATGAGCAGTTCTTC. Translated: CASSTMGCGPNCNEQFF.

V and J are TRBV5-1 and TRBJ2-1; D not certain. Trimming cost V 3 bases and J 6 bases, with 7 bases left between them. The germline V gene has CDR1 SGHRS and CDR2 YFSETQ. The CDR3 runs 12 residues. CDR3 DNA sequence: TGCGCCAGCAGCTCCAACAGCAATGAGCAGTTCTTC. Its protein product is CASSSNSNEQFF.

This clonotype was counted a few times. The J gene is TRBJ2-5, the V gene TRBV5-4; TRBD1 might be the D (5 bases). V was cut by 0 bases and J by 5 bases, with 14 bases left in between. This CDR3 is built from 15 residues. Germline V gene data show CDR1 as SGHNT and CDR2 as YYREEE (reference sequence). This chain's CDR3 is CASSLAKGLEETQYF. CDR3 coding DNA: TGTGCCAGCAGCTTGGCCAAGGGGTTAGAGGAGACCCAGTACTTC.

This clonotype has a handful of counts. This chain uses TRBV6-2 or TRBV6-3 with TRBJ2-5, with a weak D call TRBD2 (7 bases). This CDR3 comprises 13 residues. V was pared by 8 bases and J by 7 bases, with 17 bases between. The germline CDR1 and CDR2 sequences are MNHEY and SVGEGT. The CDR3 reads CASVLGGGGTQYF. CDR3 nucleotide sequence: TGTGCCAGCGTCCTAGGGGGGGGCGGGACCCAGTACTTC.

The chain uses TRBV25-1 and TRBJ2-5, with 8 bases fitting TRBD2. V dropped 7 bases and J dropped 3; count of bases not matched to a gene: 25. There are 20 residues in the CDR3. Per the germline V gene, CDR1 is MGHDK and CDR2 is SYGVNS. The CDR3 DNA is TGTGCCAGCACCGCAAAAAAGATCGGGACTAGGTCCACCACGGAAGAGACCCAGTACTTC. Translating gives CASTAKKIGTRSTTEETQYF. The complete variable domain, with remaining parts taken from reference TRBV25-1 and TRBJ2-5, reads EADIYQTPRYLVIGTGKKITLECSQTMGHDKMYWYQQDPGMELHLIHYSYGVNSTEKGDLSSESTVSRIRTEHFPLTLESARPSHTSQYLCASTAKKIGTRSTTEETQYFGPGTRLLVL.

The J gene is TRBJ2-5, the V gene TRBV29-1; D not resolved. Germline V CDR1 and CDR2: SQVTM, ANQGSEA. V shed 3 bases and J shed 2 bases, with 4 bases lying between them. The CDR3 runs to 11 residues. This CDR3 reads CSVDRQETQYF. CDR3 nucleotide sequence: TGCAGCGTTGACCGGCAAGAGACCCAGTACTTC.

The chain combines TRBV12-5 with TRBJ2-3; D is uncertain. V was cut by 0 bases and J by 7 bases, with 11 bases left in between. CDR3 length: 14 amino acids. CDR1 and CDR2 (germline): LGHNT, FRNRAP. For the CDR3, the DNA is TGTGCTAGTGGTTTGGTACTCAAGATGTATACGCAGTATTTT. Translating it yields CASGLVLKMYTQYF. Using reference TRBV12-5 and TRBJ2-3 for the parts outside the CDR3, the full variable domain is DARVTQTPRHKVTEMGQEVTMRCQPILGHNTVFWYRQTMMQGLELLAYFRNRAPLDDSGMPKDRFSAEMPDATLATLKIQPSEPRDSAVYFCASGLVLKMYTQYFGPGTRLTVL.

The chain employs TRBV12-5 and TRBJ2-2; D not resolved. The CDR3 has 13 residues. CDR1 LGHNT and CDR2 FRNRAP come from the germline V gene. V dropped 5 bases and J dropped 6 bases, with 10 bases sitting between them. CDR3 sequence: CASGPRAAGELFF. CDR3 coding DNA: TGTGCTAGTGGTCCAAGGGCTGCCGGGGAGCTGTTTTTT.

A few counts support this clonotype. The junction departs from germline at one end; a sequencing error may be responsible. The chain links TRBV7-8 to TRBJ1-1; D is perhaps TRBD1 (6 bases). CDR1 is SGHVS and CDR2 is FQNEAQ in the germline V gene. There are 14 residues in the CDR3. The CDR3 loop reads CASSLGDTDTEAFF. CDR3 nucleotides: TGTGCCAGCAGTTTAGGGGACACCGACACTGAAGCTTTCTTT. Together with reference TRBV7-8 and TRBJ1-1, the CDR3 gives the full variable domain: GAGVSQSPRYKVAKRGQDVALRCDPISGHVSLFWYQQALGQGPEFLTYFQNEAQLDKSGLPSDRFFAERPEGSVSTLKIQRTQQEDSAVYLCASSLGDTDTEAFFGQGTRLTVV.

This clonotype was found a few times. The chain joins TRBV4-1 to TRBJ2-1; 9 bases fit TRBD1. Germline CDR1 and CDR2: MGHRA and YSYEKL. V gave up 4 bases and J gave up 7 bases; unmatched junction bases: 8. The CDR3 length is 15 residues. CDR3 DNA: TGCGCCAGCAGCCCGTGGGACAGGGTGGGAAATGAGCAGTTCTTC. Residues: CASSPWDRVGNEQFF.

The V gene is TRBV3-1, the J gene TRBJ1-2, with 9 bases lining up with TRBD1. V lost 4 bases and J lost 8; bases outside the gene matches: 5. Germline V lookup: CDR1 LGHDT, CDR2 YNNKEL (reference sequence). This CDR3 comprises 13 residues. The CDR3 DNA follows: TGTGCCAGCAGCCGAAGGACAGGGGACGGCTACACCTTC. Its translation is CASSRRTGDGYTF.

The genes are TRBV27 and TRBJ1-2; D uncertain. CDR3 length equals 13 residues. The germline gives CDR1 MNHEY, CDR2 SMNVEV (reference sequence). Trimming took 5 bases from V and 8 from J, leaving 15 bases between them. The CDR3 region has the DNA TGTGCCAGCAGTGCTTCTGGGATTGCGGGCTACACCTTC. The encoded protein is CASSASGIAGYTF.

This clonotype has only a few counts. The chain employs TRBV5-4 and TRBJ2-1; 8 bases align to TRBD2. J gave up 9 bases and V 0 bases, and 5 bases lay outside the gene matches. In germline, CDR1 is SGHNT, CDR2 YYREEE (reference sequence). This CDR3 is 14 amino acids long. The CDR3 region is CASSLEGLVSEQFF. The CDR3, as DNA: TGTGCCAGCAGCTTGGAGGGACTAGTCAGTGAGCAGTTCTTC.

This clonotype occurred many times. The chain joins TRBV12-3 or TRBV12-4 to TRBJ1-2, with 10 bases lining up with TRBD1. The CDR3 covers 13 residues. Trimming removed 5 bases from V and 8 bases from J; junction bases left unmatched: 5. In DNA form, the CDR3 reads TGTGCCAGCAGTCAGACAGGGGGCCGGGGCTACACCTTC. It specifies CASSQTGGRGYTF.

The CDR3 loop is CASRERGTGNSPLHF. The CDR3 DNA is TGTGCCAGTAGAGAAAGAGGGACAGGAAATTCACCCCTCCACTTT. V and J are TRBV19 and TRBJ1-6; the match to TRBD1 covers 8 bases. CDR1 and CDR2 (germline): LNHDA, SQIVND (reference sequence). The ends lost 6 bases at V and 7 bases at J; junction bases unmatched: 8. There are 15 residues in the CDR3. The complete variable domain, with remaining parts taken from reference TRBV19 and TRBJ1-6, reads DGGITQSPKYLFRKEGQNVTLSCEQNLNHDAMYWYRQDPGQGLRLIYYSQIVNDFQKGDIAEGYSVSREKKESFPLTVTSAQKNPTAFYLCASRERGTGNSPLHFGNGTRLTVT.

Many counts were recorded for this clonotype. J is TRBJ2-2 and V is TRBV30; D uncertain. V lost 3 bases, J lost 9 bases, and 8 bases lay in between. CDR1 is GTSNPN, CDR2 SVGIG, per germline (reference sequence). CDR3 length: 11 residues. Here the CDR3 reads CAWSLSWELFF. The CDR3 coding sequence is TGTGCCTGGAGCCTTAGTTGGGAGCTGTTTTTT.